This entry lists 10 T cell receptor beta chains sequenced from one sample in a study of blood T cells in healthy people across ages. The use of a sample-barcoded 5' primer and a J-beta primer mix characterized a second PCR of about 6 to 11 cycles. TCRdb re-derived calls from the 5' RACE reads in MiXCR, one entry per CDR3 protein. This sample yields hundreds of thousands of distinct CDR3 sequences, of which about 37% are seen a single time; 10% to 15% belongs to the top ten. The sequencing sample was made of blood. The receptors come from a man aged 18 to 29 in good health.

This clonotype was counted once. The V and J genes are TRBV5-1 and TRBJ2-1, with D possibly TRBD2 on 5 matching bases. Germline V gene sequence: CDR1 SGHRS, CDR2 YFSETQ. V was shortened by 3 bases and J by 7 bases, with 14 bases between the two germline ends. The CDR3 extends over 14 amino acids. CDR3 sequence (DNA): TGCGCCAGCAGCTCACCCCAACCGGGGAATGAGCAGTTCTTC. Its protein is CASSSPQPGNEQFF.

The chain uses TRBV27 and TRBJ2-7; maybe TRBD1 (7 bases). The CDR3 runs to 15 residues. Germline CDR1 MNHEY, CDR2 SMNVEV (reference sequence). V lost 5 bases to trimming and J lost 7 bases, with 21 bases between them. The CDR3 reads CASSTLGGGYNEQYF. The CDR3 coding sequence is TGTGCCAGCAGTACCCTAGGAGGGGGCTACAATGAGCAGTACTTC.

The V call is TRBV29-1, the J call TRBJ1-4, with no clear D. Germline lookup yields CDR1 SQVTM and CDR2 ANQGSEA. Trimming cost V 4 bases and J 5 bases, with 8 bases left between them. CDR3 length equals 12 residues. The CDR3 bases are TGCAGCGTTGGTGGTAACAATGAAAAACTGTTTTTT. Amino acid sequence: CSVGGNNEKLFF.

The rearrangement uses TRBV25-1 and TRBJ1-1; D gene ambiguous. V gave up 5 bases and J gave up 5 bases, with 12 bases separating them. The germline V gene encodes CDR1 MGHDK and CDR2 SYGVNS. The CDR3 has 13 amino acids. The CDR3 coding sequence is TGTGCCAGCAGTCTAGCCCTAGAGACTGAAGCTTTCTTT. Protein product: CASSLALETEAFF.

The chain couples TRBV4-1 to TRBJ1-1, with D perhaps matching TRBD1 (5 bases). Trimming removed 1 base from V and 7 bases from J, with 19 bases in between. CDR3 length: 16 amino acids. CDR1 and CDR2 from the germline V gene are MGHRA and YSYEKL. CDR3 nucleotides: TGCGCCAGCAGCCAAGTCCCCAGGGCCCCAGCCCTTGAAGCTTTCTTT. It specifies CASSQVPRAPALEAFF.

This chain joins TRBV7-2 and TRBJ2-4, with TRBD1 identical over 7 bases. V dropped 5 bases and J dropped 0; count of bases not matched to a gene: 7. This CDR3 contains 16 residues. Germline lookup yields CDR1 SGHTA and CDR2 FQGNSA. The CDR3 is CASSRGTVEAKNIQYF. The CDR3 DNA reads TGTGCCAGCAGCAGAGGGACAGTAGAAGCCAAAAACATTCAGTACTTC. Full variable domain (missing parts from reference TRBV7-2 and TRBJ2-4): GAGVSQSPSNKVTEKGKDVELRCDPISGHTALYWYRQSLGQGLEFLIYFQGNSAPDKSGLPSDRFSAERTGGSVSTLTIQRTQQEDSAVYLCASSRGTVEAKNIQYFGAGTRLSVL.

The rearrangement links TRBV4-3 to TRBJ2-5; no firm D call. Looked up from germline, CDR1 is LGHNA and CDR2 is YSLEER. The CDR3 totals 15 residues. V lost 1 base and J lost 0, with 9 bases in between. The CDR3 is CASSQADGHQETQYF. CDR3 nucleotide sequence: TGCGCCAGCAGCCAAGCCGACGGACACCAAGAGACCCAGTACTTC.

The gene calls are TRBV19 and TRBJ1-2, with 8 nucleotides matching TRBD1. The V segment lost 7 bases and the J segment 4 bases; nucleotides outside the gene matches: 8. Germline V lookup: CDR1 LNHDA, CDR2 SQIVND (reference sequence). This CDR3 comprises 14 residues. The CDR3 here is CASTLGDRPYGYTF. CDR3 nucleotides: TGTGCCAGTACCCTCGGGGACAGGCCCTATGGCTACACCTTC.

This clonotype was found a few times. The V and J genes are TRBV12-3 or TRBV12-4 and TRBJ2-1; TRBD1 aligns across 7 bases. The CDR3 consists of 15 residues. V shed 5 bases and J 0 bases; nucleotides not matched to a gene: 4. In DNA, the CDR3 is TGTGCCAGCAGTCGACAGGGAAACTCCTACAATGAGCAGTTCTTC. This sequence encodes CASSRQGNSYNEQFF.

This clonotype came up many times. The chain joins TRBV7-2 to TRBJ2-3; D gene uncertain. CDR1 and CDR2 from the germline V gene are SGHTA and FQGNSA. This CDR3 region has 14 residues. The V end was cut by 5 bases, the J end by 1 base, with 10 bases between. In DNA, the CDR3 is TGTGCCAGCAGCCCAGAGCTAGGCACAGATACGCAGTATTTT. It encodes CASSPELGTDTQYF.